Listed below are T cell receptor beta chains from one sample, sequenced in a study of T cell responses to AZD1222 COVID-19 vaccine. Using immunoSEQ multiplex PCR, the repertoire was profiled, and TCRdb retains in-frame clones only, with some absent. The sample holds some 140,000 clones, about 87% seen once. Sequencing used peripheral blood, obtained on day 0 of AZD1222 vaccination. The receptors come from an adult in good health. Both conserved end residues are part of each CDR3. D genes are given only for firm matches. Some rows mark clone size as missing; the rest say once, few, many or name a class of expanded clone.

cdr3_aa cdr3_nt clone_size j_call v_call d_call
CASSSPGIGNTIYF TGTGCCAGCAGTAGCCCGGGTATTGGAAACACCATATATTTT NA TRBJ1-3 TRBV6-5 NA
CASSQVLGARAYGYTF TGCGCCAGCAGCCAAGTTCTGGGGGCGCGGGCCTATGGCTACACCTTC few TRBJ1-2 TRBV4-1 NA
CASSLGPGPRYTF TGCGCCAGCAGCTTGGGGCCTGGGCCGCGCTACACCTTC NA TRBJ1-2 TRBV5-1 NA
CASSLVATNEKLFF TGTGCCAGTAGCCTAGTTGCAACTAATGAAAAACTGTTTTTT once TRBJ1-4 TRBV19 NA
CASSLGQTHRYNEQFF TGTGCCAGCAGCTTGGGACAGACCCATCGCTACAATGAGCAGTTCTTC NA TRBJ2-1 TRBV28 TRBD1
CASSQDRHPGALFF TGCGCCAGCAGCCAAGACAGGCACCCTGGGGCACTGTTTTTT NA TRBJ1-4 TRBV4-1 NA
CASGLGTTGQPQHF TGTGCTAGTGGTTTGGGGACAACGGGTCAGCCCCAGCATTTT NA TRBJ1-5 TRBV12-5 NA
CASSLSYSGNTIYF TGTGCCAGCAGCTTATCGTACTCTGGAAACACCATATATTTT NA TRBJ1-3 TRBV7-8 NA
CASSRGGTEGYTF TGTGCCAGCAGCCGGGGAGGGACGGAGGGCTACACCTTC medium-sized TRBJ1-2 TRBV7-8 NA
CASSYKGPLNYGYTF TGTGCCAGCAGTTACAAGGGACCACTGAACTATGGCTACACCTTC NA TRBJ1-2 TRBV6-2/TRBV6-3 NA
CASSGANGNTIYF TGTGCCAGCTCGGGGGCTAATGGAAACACCATATATTTT NA TRBJ1-3 TRBV6-5 NA
CASSQAGQPQHF TGTGCCAGCAGCCAAGCGGGTCAGCCCCAGCATTTT NA TRBJ1-5 TRBV3-1/TRBV3-2 NA
CASSPAERVRGTGELFF TGTGCCAGCAGTCCGGCCGAGCGGGTCCGAGGGACCGGGGAGCTGTTTTTT NA TRBJ2-2 TRBV6-6 NA
CACGQGWNQPQHF TGTGCCTGCGGACAGGGATGGAATCAGCCCCAGCATTTT once TRBJ1-5 TRBV30 TRBD1
CATSDWTTGTGELFF TGTGCCACCAGTGATTGGACGACGGGCACCGGGGAGCTGTTTTTT NA TRBJ2-2 TRBV24-1 NA
CASTVWMGLAGNTIYF TGTGCCAGCACCGTATGGATGGGGTTGGCTGGAAACACCATATATTTT NA TRBJ1-3 TRBV5-6 NA
CASSPAGIGETQYF TGTGCCAGCTCACCAGCGGGAATTGGGGAGACCCAGTACTTC NA TRBJ2-5 TRBV18 NA
CASSLGDRISYEQYF TGTGCCAGCAGTCTAGGGGACAGGATATCCTACGAGCAGTACTTC NA TRBJ2-7 TRBV27 TRBD1
CASSLVIGREYEQYF TGCGCCAGCAGCTTGGTTATAGGCAGGGAGTACGAGCAGTACTTC few TRBJ2-7 TRBV5-1 NA
CASSQGGSEANYGYTF TGTGCCAGCAGCCAGGGGGGATCAGAAGCGAACTATGGCTACACCTTC NA TRBJ1-2 TRBV28 TRBD1
CASSSLDRDYGYTF TGTGCCAGCAGTTCGCTGGACAGGGACTATGGCTACACCTTC NA TRBJ1-2 TRBV27 TRBD1
CASSVGQSYGYTF TGTGCCAGCAGCGTTGGACAGTCCTATGGCTACACCTTC NA TRBJ1-2 TRBV9 NA
CASSPDRMYGYTF TGTGCCAGCAGCCCGGACAGAATGTATGGCTACACCTTC NA TRBJ1-2 TRBV5-8 NA
CASSYGILYEQYF TGTGCCAGCAGTTACGGGATACTTTACGAGCAGTACTTC NA TRBJ2-7 TRBV6-5 NA
CASSLGGGINTEAFF TGCGCCAGCAGCTTGGGTGGGGGGATAAACACTGAAGCTTTCTTT once TRBJ1-1 TRBV5-1 NA
CASSVADAGGPKFF TGTGCCAGCAGCGTAGCTGACGCAGGGGGTCCTAAGTTCTTC NA TRBJ2-1 TRBV9 TRBD1
CATSDSGTGEAFF TGTGCCACCAGTGATTCCGGGACGGGAGAAGCTTTCTTT NA TRBJ1-1 TRBV24-1 NA
CASSLGGAGGDTIYF TGTGCCAGCAGCTTAGGAGGGGCAGGGGGTGACACCATATATTTT few TRBJ1-3 TRBV7-2 TRBD1
CASSLLGGNNQPQHF TGTGCCAGCAGTTTATTGGGGGGAAACAATCAGCCCCAGCATTTT NA TRBJ1-5 TRBV28 NA
CASSQGPTNTGELFF TGTGCCAGCAGCCAAGGACCTACGAACACCGGGGAGCTGTTTTTT NA TRBJ2-2 TRBV3-1/TRBV3-2 NA